This T cell receptor beta chain was identified during a study of patients and donors after allogeneic stem cell transplantation. V lost 3 bases and J lost 2, with 8 bases in between. CDR3 size: 13 residues. Germline loops: CDR1 MGHRA, CDR2 YSYEKL. TCRdb fed the RT-PCR reads into MiXCR, producing one record per CDR3 protein. The sample lists some 87,000 distinct CDR3 sequences; around 46% were seen once. The gene calls are TRBV4-1 and TRBJ2-7, with D perhaps TRBD1 (5 bases). The specimen sequenced was blood, either unsorted or a sorted T cell fraction (not recorded which). The clonotype was recovered from a human donor who was either an allogeneic HSCT recipient or a stem cell or donor lymphocyte infusion donor (not recorded which). It is not recorded whose cells these are; they may come from a transplant donor. The CDR3 region is CASSHDSTYEQYF. The DNA for the CDR3 is TGCGCCAGCAGCCACGACAGTACCTACGAGCAGTACTTC.